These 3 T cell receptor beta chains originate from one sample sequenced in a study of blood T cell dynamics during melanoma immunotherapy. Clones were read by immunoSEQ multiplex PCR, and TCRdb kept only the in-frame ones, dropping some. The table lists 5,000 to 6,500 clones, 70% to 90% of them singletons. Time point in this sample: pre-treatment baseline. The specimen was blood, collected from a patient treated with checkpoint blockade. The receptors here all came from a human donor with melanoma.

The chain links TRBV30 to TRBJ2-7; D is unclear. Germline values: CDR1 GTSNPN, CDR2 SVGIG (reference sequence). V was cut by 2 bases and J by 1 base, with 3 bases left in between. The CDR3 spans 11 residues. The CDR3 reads CAWSLSYEQYF. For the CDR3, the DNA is TGTGCCTGGAGTTTATCCTACGAGCAGTACTTC.

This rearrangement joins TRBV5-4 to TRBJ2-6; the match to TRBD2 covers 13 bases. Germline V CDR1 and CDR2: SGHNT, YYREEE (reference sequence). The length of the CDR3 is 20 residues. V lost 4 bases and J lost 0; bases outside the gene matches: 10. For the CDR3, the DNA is TGTGCCAGCAGCGGGAAACTAGCGGGGGGGGCCCCCTCTGGGGCCAACGTCCTGACTTTC. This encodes CASSGKLAGGAPSGANVLTF.

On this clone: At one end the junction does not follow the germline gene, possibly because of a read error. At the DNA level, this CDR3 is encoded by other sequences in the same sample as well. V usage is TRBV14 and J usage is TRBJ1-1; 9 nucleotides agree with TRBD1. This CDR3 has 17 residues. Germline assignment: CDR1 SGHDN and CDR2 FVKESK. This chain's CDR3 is CASSQEGTGLGNTEAFF. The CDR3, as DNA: TGTGCCAGCAGCCAAGAGGGGACAGGGCTCGGGAACACTGAAGCCTTCTTT.